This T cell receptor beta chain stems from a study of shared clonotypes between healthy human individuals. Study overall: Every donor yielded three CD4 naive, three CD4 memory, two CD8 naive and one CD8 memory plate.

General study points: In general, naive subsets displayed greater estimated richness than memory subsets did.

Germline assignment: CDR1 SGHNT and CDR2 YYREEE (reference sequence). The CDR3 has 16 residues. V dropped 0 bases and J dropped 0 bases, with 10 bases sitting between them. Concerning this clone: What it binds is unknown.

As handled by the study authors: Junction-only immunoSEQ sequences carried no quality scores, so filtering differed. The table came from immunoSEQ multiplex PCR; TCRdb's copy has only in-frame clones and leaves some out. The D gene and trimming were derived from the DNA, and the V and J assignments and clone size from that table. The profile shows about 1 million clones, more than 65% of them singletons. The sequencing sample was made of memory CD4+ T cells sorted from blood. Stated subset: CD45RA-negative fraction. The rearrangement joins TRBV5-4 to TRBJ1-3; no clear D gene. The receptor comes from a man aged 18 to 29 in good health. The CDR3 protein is CASSLEHSVSGNTIYF. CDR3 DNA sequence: TGTGCCAGCAGCTTGGAGCACAGTGTCTCTGGAAACACCATATATTTT.